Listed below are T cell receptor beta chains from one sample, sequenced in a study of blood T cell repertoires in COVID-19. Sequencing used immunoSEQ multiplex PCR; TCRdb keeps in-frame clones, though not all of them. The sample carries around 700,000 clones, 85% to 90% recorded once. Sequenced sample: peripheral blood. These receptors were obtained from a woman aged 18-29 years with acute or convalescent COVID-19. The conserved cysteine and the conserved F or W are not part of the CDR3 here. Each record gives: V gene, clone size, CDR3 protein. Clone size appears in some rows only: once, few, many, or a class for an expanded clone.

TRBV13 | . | ASSLRGTSALEQY
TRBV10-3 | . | AISGGDRPSNQPQH
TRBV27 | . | ASSFRGRVYEQY
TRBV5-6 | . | ASSFSGGSAYEQY
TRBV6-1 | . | ASSDRDDNQPQH
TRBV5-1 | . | ASSSPFNEQF
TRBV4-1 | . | ASTGRGAEAF
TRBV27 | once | ASSLYRIMNTGELF
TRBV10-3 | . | AISESTAGGPNTQY
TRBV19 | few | ASRTNDRGAGFTEAF
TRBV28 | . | ASSLGLAGGYEQY
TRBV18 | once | ASSPTTGDSEQY
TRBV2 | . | ASSVHGTANTGELF
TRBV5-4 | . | ASSLEWEAF
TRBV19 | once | ASSRERGGRETQY